Each of the 8 T cell receptor beta chains below was sequenced from the same sample in a study of blood T cell repertoires in COVID-19. The table came from immunoSEQ multiplex PCR; TCRdb's copy has only in-frame clones and leaves some out. Of 120,000 to 150,000 clones detected, around 88% appear once; the ten largest clones hold 28%. Sample: peripheral blood. The receptors here all came from a human donor in a cohort sampled during active COVID-19.

The chain joins TRBV7-9 to TRBJ2-3, with 13 bases fitting TRBD2. CDR1 is SEHNR and CDR2 is FQNEAQ in the germline V gene (reference sequence). The CDR3 extends over 15 amino acids. V shed 5 bases, J shed 4 bases, and the junction held 3 bases outside the gene matches. The CDR3 here is CASSPGLAGADTQYF. The CDR3 nucleotides are TGTGCCAGCAGCCCCGGACTAGCGGGGGCAGATACGCAGTATTTT. The whole variable domain, filled in from reference TRBV7-9 and TRBJ2-3, reads DTGVSQNPRHKITKRGQNVTFRCDPISEHNRLYWYRQTLGQGPEFLTYFQNEAQLEKSRLLSDRFSAERPKGSFSTLEIQRTEQGDSAMYLCASSPGLAGADTQYFGPGTRLTVL.

J is TRBJ1-2 and V is TRBV10-3; 8 bases fit TRBD1. The CDR3 has 12 residues. The V segment lost 6 bases and the J segment 7 bases; nucleotides outside the gene matches: 4. CDR1 is ENHRY, CDR2 SYGVKD, per germline. The CDR3 coding sequence is TGTGCCATCAGGAGGACAGGGCTTGGCTACACCTTC. Translated, it gives CAIRRTGLGYTF.

J is TRBJ2-5 and V is TRBV5-4; TRBD1 matches 8 bases. This CDR3 spans 15 amino acids. Germline V gives CDR1 SGHNT, CDR2 YYREEE (reference sequence). The J segment lost 1 base and the V segment lost 5 bases, leaving 7 bases of the junction unmatched. The CDR3: CASSLGQGIQETQYF. The CDR3 bases are TGTGCCAGCAGTTTAGGACAGGGTATCCAAGAGACCCAGTACTTC.

V and J are TRBV21-1 and TRBJ1-2; TRBD1 was called by the table and not checked on the DNA. TRBV21-1 represents a pseudogene. The length of the CDR3 is 18 residues. CDR3 DNA sequence: TGTGCCAGCAGCAAAGGATCTCGCTACAGGGGTCCTAACTATGGCTACACCTTC. This codes for CASSKGSRYRGPNYGYTF.

This clone was observed once. The chain uses TRBV5-1 and TRBJ2-3; 9 nucleotides match TRBD1. The junction had 10 bases not matched to a gene; V was cut back by 4 bases and J by 7 bases. CDR1 is SGHRS, CDR2 YFSETQ, per germline. The CDR3 has 15 residues. CDR3 residues: CASSPWGQGVNTQYF. CDR3 coding DNA: TGCGCCAGCAGCCCGTGGGGACAGGGTGTGAATACGCAGTATTTT.

J is TRBJ1-5 and V is TRBV19; TRBD1 matches at 8 bases. V lost 8 bases, J lost 0 bases, and 3 bases stayed unmatched. The CDR3 contains 14 residues. Germline V gene data show CDR1 as LNHDA and CDR2 as SQIVND (reference sequence). CDR3 amino acids: CASSDRDSNQPQHF. For the CDR3, the DNA is TGTGCCAGTTCGGACAGGGATAGCAATCAGCCCCAGCATTTT.

This clone was seen repeatedly, ten times or more. The rearrangement joins TRBV14 to TRBJ1-1, with a tentative D call TRBD1 (6 bases). This CDR3 is built from 15 residues. The V gene lost 0 bases and the J gene lost 0 bases, with 8 bases spanning the gap. Germline V CDR1 and CDR2: SGHDN, FVKESK. The CDR3 here is CASSQEKGVNTEAFF. The CDR3, as DNA: TGTGCCAGCAGCCAAGAGAAGGGGGTGAACACTGAAGCTTTCTTT.

The V call is TRBV3-1 (or the pseudogene TRBV3-2), the J call TRBJ2-3; 9 bases line up with TRBD2. Germline assignment: CDR1 LGHDT and CDR2 YNNKEL (reference sequence). V trimming: 5 bases; J trimming: 4 bases; junction bases outside the gene matches: 19. This CDR3 contains 19 residues. The CDR3 loop reads CASSTAGLAGTLESDTQYF. For the CDR3, the DNA is TGTGCCAGCAGCACTGCTGGGCTAGCGGGAACCCTCGAATCAGATACGCAGTATTTT.